One sample yielded the 9 T cell receptor beta chains listed below, sequenced in a study of T-cell reconstitution after alpha-beta-depleted transplantation in children. A TCRbeta library incorporating unique molecular identifiers was prepared. TCRdb re-analysed the PCR reads in MiXCR, keeping a single row per CDR3 protein. The sample lists 490,000 or so distinct CDR3 sequences, around an eighth occurring once. The material was PBMCs from the stem cell graft donor, obtained from the stem cell graft. The receptor source for this set is a human donor who donated a stem cell graft to a child with combined immunodeficiency.

In its sample, this clonotype was seen many times. The chain couples TRBV7-9 to TRBJ2-1; D might be TRBD1 or TRBD2, each matching 5 bases. CDR3 length: 13 residues. The V gene lost 4 bases and the J gene lost 2 bases, with 6 bases spanning the gap. The V gene's germline CDR1 is SEHNR and CDR2 FQNEAQ (reference sequence). The CDR3 region is CASSWGTYNEQFF. Here the CDR3 DNA reads TGTGCCAGCAGCTGGGGGACCTACAATGAGCAGTTCTTC.

The sample holds a few counts of this clonotype. This rearrangement joins TRBV5-1 to TRBJ2-5; 8 bases align to TRBD1. The CDR3 extends over 17 amino acids. V lost 4 bases and J lost 4; bases outside the gene matches: 15. The germline gives CDR1 SGHRS, CDR2 YFSETQ. CDR3 region: CASSPRTGQGFRETQYF. The CDR3 DNA sequence: TGCGCCAGCAGCCCCCGGACAGGACAGGGTTTTCGAGAGACCCAGTACTTC.

This clonotype was observed many times. The chain combines TRBV12-3 or TRBV12-4 with TRBJ2-5; either TRBD1 or TRBD2 may supply D (7 bases each). The CDR3 runs 13 residues. V lost 4 bases to trimming and J lost 5 bases, with 11 bases between them. The CDR3 DNA reads TGTGCCAGCAGTTCCAGGGGGGGGGAGACCCAGTACTTC. Its translation: CASSSRGGETQYF.

This clonotype was detected many times. The chain carries TRBV9 and TRBJ2-3; 8 bases agree with TRBD2. CDR3 length: 16 residues. The germline gives CDR1 SGDLS, CDR2 YYNGEE. Trimming at V came to 2 bases and at J to 0 bases, leaving 5 bases not matched to a gene. CDR3: CASSVREGGSTDTQYF. The CDR3 bases are TGTGCCAGCAGCGTCCGGGAGGGGGGGAGCACAGATACGCAGTATTTT.

There are a few counts of this clonotype. The chain couples TRBV6-5 to TRBJ2-5, with D possibly TRBD1 on 5 matching bases. Germline V gene data show CDR1 as MNHEY and CDR2 as SVGAGI. This CDR3 comprises 17 residues. Deletions cut 3 bases from V and 0 bases from J, with 17 bases between. CDR3 amino acids: CASSYNRGPLNQETQYF. Here the CDR3 DNA reads TGTGCCAGCAGTTATAATAGGGGTCCCCTAAACCAAGAGACCCAGTACTTC.

The chain uses TRBV28 and TRBJ2-1, with D tentatively TRBD2 (5 bases). CDR1 MDHEN and CDR2 SYDVKM come from the germline V gene. Between the trimmed V and J ends, which lost 4 bases and 1 base, there was a span of 14 bases. CDR3 length: 16 residues. CDR3 region: CASSSDHQRSYNEQFF. The CDR3 DNA sequence: TGTGCCAGCAGTTCGGACCACCAGCGGTCCTACAATGAGCAGTTCTTC. Filled out from reference TRBV28 and TRBJ2-1, the complete variable domain reads DVKVTQSSRYLVKRTGEKVFLECVQDMDHENMFWYRQDPGLGLRLIYFSYDVKMKEKGDIPEGYSVSREKKERFSLILESASTNQTSMYLCASSSDHQRSYNEQFFGPGTRLTVL.

This clonotype turned up a few times. CDR3 coding DNA: TGTGCCAGCAGTTCTCCCTCTGGACTAGCGGGAGGAGAAGAGCAGTACTTC. Translated, it gives CASSSPSGLAGGEEQYF. The J gene is TRBJ2-7, the V gene TRBV27; 14 bases are a match to TRBD2. V shed 4 bases, J shed 7 bases, and the junction held 12 bases outside the gene matches. The CDR3 has 17 residues. CDR1 is MNHEY and CDR2 is SMNVEV in the germline V gene (reference sequence).

CDR3 sequence: CATSDSRGRDYNEQFF. CDR3 sequence (DNA): TGTGCCACCAGTGATTCCCGAGGGAGGGACTACAATGAGCAGTTCTTC. This chain connects TRBV24-1 to TRBJ2-1; 7 bases line up with TRBD2. The CDR3 is 16 residues long. The junction had 6 bases not matched to a gene; V was cut back by 2 bases and J by 3 bases. CDR1 KGHDR and CDR2 SFDVKD come from the germline V gene.

The chain joins TRBV30 to TRBJ2-7; D uncertain. The CDR3 spans 12 residues. Trimming removed 2 bases at V and 4 bases at J, with 9 bases between. From germline, CDR1 is GTSNPN and CDR2 SVGIG (reference sequence). As DNA, the CDR3 is TGTGCCTGGAGTCCAAACAGTTACGAGCAGTACTTC. Translated: CAWSPNSYEQYF.